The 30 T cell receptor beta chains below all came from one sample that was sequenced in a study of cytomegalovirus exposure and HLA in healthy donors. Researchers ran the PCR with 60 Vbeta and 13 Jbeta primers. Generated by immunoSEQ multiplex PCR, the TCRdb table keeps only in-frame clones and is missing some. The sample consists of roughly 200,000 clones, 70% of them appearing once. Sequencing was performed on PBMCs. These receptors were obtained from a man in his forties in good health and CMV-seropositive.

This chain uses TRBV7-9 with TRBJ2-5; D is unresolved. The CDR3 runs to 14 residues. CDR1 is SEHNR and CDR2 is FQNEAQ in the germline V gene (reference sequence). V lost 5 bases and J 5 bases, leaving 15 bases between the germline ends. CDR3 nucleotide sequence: TGTGCCAGCAGCCTGCGACAAGGATGGGAGACCCAGTACTTC. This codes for CASSLRQGWETQYF.

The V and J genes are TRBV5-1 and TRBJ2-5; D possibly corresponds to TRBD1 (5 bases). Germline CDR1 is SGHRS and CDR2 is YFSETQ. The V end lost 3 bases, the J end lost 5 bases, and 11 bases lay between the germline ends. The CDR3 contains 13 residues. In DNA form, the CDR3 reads TGCGCCAGCAGCTCCAGGGTAGAGGAGACCCAGTACTTC. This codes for CASSSRVEETQYF.

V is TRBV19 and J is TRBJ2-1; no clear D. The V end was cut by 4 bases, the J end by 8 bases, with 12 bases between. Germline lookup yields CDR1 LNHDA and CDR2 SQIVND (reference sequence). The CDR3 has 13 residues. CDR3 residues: CASSTSRLHEQFF. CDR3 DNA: TGTGCCAGTAGTACCTCCCGACTGCATGAGCAGTTCTTC.

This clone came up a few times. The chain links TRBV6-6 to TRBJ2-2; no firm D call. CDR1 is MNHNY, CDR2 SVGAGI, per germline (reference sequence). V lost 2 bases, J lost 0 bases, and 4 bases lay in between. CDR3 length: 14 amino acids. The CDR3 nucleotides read TGTGCCAGCAGTTACCTAGCGAACACCGGGGAGCTGTTTTTT. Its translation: CASSYLANTGELFF.

CDR3 coding DNA: TGTGCCAGCAGCAAAGGGGGGGTTACGACAGATACGCAGTATTTT. Protein sequence: CASSKGGVTTDTQYF. The chain recombines TRBV21-1 with TRBJ2-3; the D segment call TRBD2 is taken from the table without a DNA check. TRBV21-1 is flagged as a pseudogene. The CDR3 consists of 15 residues.

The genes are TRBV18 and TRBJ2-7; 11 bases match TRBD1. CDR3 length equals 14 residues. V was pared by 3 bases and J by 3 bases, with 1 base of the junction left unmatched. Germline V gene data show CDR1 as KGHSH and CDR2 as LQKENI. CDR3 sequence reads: CASSPGQGDYEQYF. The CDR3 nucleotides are TGTGCCAGCTCACCGGGACAGGGGGACTACGAGCAGTACTTC.

As DNA, the CDR3 is TGTGCCAGCTCACCGGGACAGGTTGGGACTTACGAGCAGTACTTC. Translating gives CASSPGQVGTYEQYF. The V call is TRBV18, the J call TRBJ2-7; 8 nucleotides align to TRBD1. The CDR3 runs to 15 residues. J lost 4 bases, V lost 3 bases, and 8 bases had no gene match. Per germline, CDR1 KGHSH and CDR2 LQKENI.

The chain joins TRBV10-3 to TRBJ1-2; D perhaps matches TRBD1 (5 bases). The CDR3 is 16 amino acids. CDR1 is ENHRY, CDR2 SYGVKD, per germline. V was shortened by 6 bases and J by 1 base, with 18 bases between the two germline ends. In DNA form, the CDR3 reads TGTGCCATCAGCCTACCGACAGATGAAATTAACTATGGCTACACCTTC. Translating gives CAISLPTDEINYGYTF.

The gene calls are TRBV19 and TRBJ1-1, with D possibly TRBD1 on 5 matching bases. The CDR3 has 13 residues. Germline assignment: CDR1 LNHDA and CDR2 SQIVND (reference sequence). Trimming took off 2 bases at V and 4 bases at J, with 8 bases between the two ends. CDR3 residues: CASSIRGGTEAFF. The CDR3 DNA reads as TGTGCCAGTAGTATAAGGGGAGGCACTGAAGCTTTCTTT.

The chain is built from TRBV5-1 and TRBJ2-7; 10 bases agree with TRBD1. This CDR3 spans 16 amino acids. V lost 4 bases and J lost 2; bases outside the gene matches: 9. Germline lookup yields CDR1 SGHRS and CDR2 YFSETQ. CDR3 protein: CASSQMPGTGAYEQYF. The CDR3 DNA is TGCGCCAGCAGCCAAATGCCCGGGACAGGGGCCTACGAGCAGTACTTC.

DNA of the CDR3: TGCGCCAGCAGCCAGGGACAGTCCACTTATGGCTACACCTTC. Translated: CASSQGQSTYGYTF. This sequence joins TRBV5-1 and TRBJ1-2; 7 bases line up with TRBD1. CDR1 is SGHRS, CDR2 YFSETQ, per germline. The CDR3 contains 14 residues. The trim removed 4 bases at V and 5 bases at J, leaving 8 bases unmatched.

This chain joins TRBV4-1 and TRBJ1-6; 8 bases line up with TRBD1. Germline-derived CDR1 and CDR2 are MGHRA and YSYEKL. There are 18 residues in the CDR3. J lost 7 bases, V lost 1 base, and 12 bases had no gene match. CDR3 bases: TGCGCCAGCAGCCAAGGTCCTCAGGGGGCCGTTCCCAATTCACCCCTCCACTTT. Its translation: CASSQGPQGAVPNSPLHF.

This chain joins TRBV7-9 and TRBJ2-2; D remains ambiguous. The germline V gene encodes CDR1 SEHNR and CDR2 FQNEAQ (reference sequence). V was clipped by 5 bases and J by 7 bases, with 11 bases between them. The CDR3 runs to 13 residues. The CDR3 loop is CASSQLAVGELFF. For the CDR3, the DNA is TGTGCCAGCAGCCAGTTGGCCGTCGGGGAGCTGTTTTTT.

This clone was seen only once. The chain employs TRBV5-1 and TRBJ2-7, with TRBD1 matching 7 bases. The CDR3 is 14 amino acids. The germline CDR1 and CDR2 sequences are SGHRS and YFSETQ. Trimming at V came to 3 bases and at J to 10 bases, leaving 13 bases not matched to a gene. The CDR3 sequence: CASSSGQIPGEQYF. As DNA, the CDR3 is TGCGCCAGCAGCTCGGGACAGATCCCTGGGGAACAGTACTTC.

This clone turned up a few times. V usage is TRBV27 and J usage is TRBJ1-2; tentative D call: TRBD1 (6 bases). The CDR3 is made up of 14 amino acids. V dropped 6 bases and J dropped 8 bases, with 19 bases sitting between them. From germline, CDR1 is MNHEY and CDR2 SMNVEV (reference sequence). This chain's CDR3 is CASRGAAGVRGYTF. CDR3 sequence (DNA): TGTGCCAGCAGGGGGGCGGCGGGGGTGAGGGGCTACACCTTC.

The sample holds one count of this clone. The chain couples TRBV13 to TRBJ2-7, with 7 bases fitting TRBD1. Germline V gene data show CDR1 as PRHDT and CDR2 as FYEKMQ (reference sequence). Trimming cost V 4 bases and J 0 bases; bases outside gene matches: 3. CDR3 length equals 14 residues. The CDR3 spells CASSSGQSSYEQYF. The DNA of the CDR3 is TGTGCCAGCAGCTCGGGACAGAGCTCCTACGAGCAGTACTTC. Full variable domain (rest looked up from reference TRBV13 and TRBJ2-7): AAGVIQSPRHLIKEKRETATLKCYPIPRHDTVYWYQQGPGQDPQFLISFYEKMQSDKGSIPDRFSAQQFSDYHSELNMSSLELGDSALYFCASSSGQSSYEQYFGPGTRLTVT.

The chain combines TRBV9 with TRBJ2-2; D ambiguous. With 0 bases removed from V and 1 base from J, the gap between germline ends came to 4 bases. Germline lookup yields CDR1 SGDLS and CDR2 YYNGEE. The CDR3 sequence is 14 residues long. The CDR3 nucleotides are TGTGCCAGCAGCGTAGCGGGGAACACCGGGGAGCTGTTTTTT. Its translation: CASSVAGNTGELFF.

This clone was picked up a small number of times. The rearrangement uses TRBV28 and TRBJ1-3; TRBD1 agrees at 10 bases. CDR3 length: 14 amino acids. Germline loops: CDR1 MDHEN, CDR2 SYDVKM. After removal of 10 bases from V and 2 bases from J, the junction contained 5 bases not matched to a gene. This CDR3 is CATEDRGTGNTIYF. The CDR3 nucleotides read TGTGCCACAGAGGACAGGGGGACTGGAAACACCATATATTTT.

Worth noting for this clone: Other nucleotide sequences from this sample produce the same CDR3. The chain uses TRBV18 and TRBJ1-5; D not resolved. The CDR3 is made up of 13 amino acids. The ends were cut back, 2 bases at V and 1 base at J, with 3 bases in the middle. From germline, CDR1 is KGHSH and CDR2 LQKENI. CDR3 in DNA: TGTGCCAGCTCACCAGAGAGCAATCAGCCCCAGCATTTT. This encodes CASSPESNQPQHF.

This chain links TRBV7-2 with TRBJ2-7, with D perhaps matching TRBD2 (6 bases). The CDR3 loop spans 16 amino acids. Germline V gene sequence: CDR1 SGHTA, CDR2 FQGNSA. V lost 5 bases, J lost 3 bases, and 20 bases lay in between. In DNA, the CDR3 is TGTGCCAGCAGCCGACACGGTGGCGGGGCCCTCTACGAGCAGTACTTC. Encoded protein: CASSRHGGGALYEQYF.

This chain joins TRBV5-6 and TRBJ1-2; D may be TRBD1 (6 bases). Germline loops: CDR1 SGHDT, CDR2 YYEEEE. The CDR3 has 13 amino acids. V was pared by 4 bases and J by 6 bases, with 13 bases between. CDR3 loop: CASSRTGMNGYTF. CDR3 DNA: TGTGCCAGCAGCCGAACAGGGATGAATGGCTACACCTTC.

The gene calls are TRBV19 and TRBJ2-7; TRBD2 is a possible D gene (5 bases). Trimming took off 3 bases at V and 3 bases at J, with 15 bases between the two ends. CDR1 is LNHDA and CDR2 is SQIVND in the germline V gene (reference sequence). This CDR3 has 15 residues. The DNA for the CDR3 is TGTGCCAGTAGTATGTCCTCGGGAATTTACTACGAGCAGTACTTC. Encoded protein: CASSMSSGIYYEQYF.

The CDR3 nucleotides are TGTGCCAGCAGCCCCGGTGGGACATTACTAGATAATTCACCCCTCCACTTT. Protein sequence: CASSPGGTLLDNSPLHF. The chain recombines TRBV5-4 with TRBJ1-6, with a tentative D call TRBD1 (6 bases). V gave up 4 bases and J gave up 5 bases, with 19 bases separating them. The CDR3 is 17 amino acids. Germline CDR1 reads SGHNT; CDR2 reads YYREEE (reference sequence).

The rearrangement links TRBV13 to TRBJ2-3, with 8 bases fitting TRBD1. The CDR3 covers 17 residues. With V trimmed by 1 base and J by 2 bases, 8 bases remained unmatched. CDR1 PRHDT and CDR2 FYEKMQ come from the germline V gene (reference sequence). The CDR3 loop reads CASSLAGQAGYTDTQYF. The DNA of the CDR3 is TGTGCCAGCAGCTTAGCGGGACAGGCGGGTTACACAGATACGCAGTATTTT.

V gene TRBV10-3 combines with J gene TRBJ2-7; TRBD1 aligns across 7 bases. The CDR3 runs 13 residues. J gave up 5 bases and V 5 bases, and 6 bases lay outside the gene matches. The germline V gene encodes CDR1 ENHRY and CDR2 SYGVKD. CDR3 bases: TGTGCCATCAGTCGAGAAGACAGGGACGAGCAGTACTTC. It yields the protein CAISREDRDEQYF.

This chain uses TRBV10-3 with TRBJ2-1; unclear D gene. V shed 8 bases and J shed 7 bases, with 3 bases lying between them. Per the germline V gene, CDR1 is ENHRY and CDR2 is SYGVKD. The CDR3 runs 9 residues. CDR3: CAIRNEQFF. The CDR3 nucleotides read TGTGCCATCCGGAATGAGCAGTTCTTC.

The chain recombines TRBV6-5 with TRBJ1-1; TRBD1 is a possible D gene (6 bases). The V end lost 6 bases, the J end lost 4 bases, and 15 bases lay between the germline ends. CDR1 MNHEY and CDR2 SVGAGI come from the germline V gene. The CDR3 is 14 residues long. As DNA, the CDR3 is TGTGCCAGCAGCAGGGGTTCTGGAGGCACTGAAGCTTTCTTT. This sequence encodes CASSRGSGGTEAFF.

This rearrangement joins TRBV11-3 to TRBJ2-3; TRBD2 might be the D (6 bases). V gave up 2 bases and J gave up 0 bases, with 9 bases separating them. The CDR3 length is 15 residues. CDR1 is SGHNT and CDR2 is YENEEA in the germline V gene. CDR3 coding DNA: TGTGCCAGCAGCTTAAGGCTAGCGAGCACAGATACGCAGTATTTT. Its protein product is CASSLRLASTDTQYF.

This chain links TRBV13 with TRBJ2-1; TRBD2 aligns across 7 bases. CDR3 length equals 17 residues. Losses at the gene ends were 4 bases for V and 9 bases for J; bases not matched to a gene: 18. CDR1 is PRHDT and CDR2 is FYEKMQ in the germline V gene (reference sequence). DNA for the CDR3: TGTGCCAGCAGCTCCACAAGGTCTAGCGGTGTTTTAGTTGAGCAGTTCTTC. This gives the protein CASSSTRSSGVLVEQFF.

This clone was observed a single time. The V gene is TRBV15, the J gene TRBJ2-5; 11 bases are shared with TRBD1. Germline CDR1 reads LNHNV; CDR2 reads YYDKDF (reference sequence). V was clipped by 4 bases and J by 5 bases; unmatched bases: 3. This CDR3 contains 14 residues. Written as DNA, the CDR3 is TGTGCCACCAGCAAAAGGACAGGGGGCGAGACCCAGTACTTC. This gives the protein CATSKRTGGETQYF. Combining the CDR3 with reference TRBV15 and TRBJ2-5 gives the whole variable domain DAMVIQNPRYQVTQFGKPVTLSCSQTLNHNVMYWYQQKSSQAPKLLFHYYDKDFNNEADTPDNFQSRRPNTSFCFLDIRSPGLGDTAMYLCATSKRTGGETQYFGPGTRLLVL.